This T cell receptor (beta chain) was recovered during a study of CD8 T cells in ankylosing spondylitis. The table lists this clonotype with many counts. The CDR3 is 11 amino acids. J lost 6 bases, V lost 8 bases, and 4 bases had no gene match. CDR1 and CDR2 (germline): MNHEY, SVGEGT. TCRdb itself ran the 5' RACE reads through MiXCR, one entry per CDR3 protein. Of some 46,000 distinct CDR3 sequences in the sample, around 10% were seen once. This chain uses TRBV6-2 or TRBV6-3 with TRBJ2-7, with 7 bases identical to TRBD1. The clonotype was recovered from a male donor with ankylosing spondylitis or in good health (not recorded which). Sequencing was done on a sample of blood, either unsorted or a sorted T cell fraction (not recorded which). The DNA for the CDR3 is TGTGCCAGCGGACAGGTCTCCGAGCAGTACTTC. It yields the protein CASGQVSEQYF.